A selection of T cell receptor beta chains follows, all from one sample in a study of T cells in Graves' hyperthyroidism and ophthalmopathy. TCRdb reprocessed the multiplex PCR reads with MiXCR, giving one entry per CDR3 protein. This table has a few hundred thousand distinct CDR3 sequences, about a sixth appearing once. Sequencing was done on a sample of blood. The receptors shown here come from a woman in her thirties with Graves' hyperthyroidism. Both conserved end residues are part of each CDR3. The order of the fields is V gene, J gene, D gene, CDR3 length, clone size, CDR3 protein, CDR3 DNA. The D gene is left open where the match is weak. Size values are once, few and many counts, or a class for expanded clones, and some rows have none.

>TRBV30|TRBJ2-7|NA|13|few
CAWSSPLANEQYF
TGTGCCTGGAGCAGTCCCCTCGCGAACGAGCAGTACTTC
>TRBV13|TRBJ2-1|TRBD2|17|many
CASSDYGLAVQYNEQFF
TGTGCCAGCAGCGACTACGGACTAGCGGTACAATACAATGAGCAGTTCTTC
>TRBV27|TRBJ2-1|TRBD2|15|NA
CASSLLAGSHNEQFF
TGTGCCAGCAGTTTACTAGCGGGTTCCCACAATGAGCAGTTCTTC
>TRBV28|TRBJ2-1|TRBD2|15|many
CASSLASGSWNEQFF
TGTGCCAGCAGTTTAGCTAGCGGGAGTTGGAATGAGCAGTTCTTC
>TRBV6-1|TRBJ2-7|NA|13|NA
CASSADYNYEQYF
TGTGCCAGCAGTGCCGACTATAACTACGAGCAGTACTTC
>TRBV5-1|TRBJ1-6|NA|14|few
CASSFRDTNSPLHF
TGCGCCAGCAGCTTCCGGGACACTAATTCACCCCTCCACTTT
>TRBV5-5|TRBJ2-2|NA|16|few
CASSETPGTVTGELFF
TGTGCCAGCAGCGAAACACCCGGGACGGTCACCGGGGAGCTGTTTTTT
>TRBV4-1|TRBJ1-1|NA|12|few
CASSRIGLEAFF
TGCGCCAGCAGCCGGATAGGACTTGAAGCTTTCTTT
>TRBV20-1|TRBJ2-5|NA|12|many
CSAGAAGETQYF
TGCAGTGCTGGCGCGGCGGGAGAGACCCAGTACTTC
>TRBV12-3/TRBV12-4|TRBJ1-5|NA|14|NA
CATQQLSIHQPQHF
TGTGCCACCCAACAACTTTCTATTCATCAGCCCCAGCATTTT
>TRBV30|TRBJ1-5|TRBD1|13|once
CASSPQGVGPQHF
TGTGCCTCGAGCCCACAGGGGGTCGGGCCCCAGCATTTT
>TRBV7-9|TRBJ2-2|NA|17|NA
CASSLDVRRPDTGELFF
TGTGCCAGCAGCTTAGATGTGCGGCGGCCCGACACCGGGGAGCTGTTTTTT
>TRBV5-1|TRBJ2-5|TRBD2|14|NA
CASRAGAGQETQYF
TGCGCCAGCAGAGCGGGAGCAGGCCAAGAGACCCAGTACTTC
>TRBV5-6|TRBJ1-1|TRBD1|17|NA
CASSLVVQGARNTEAFF
TGTGCCAGCAGCTTGGTGGTCCAGGGGGCAAGAAACACTGAAGCTTTCTTT
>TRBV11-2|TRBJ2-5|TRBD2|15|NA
CASSLGYGGEETQYF
TGTGCCAGCAGCTTAGGTTATGGGGGGGAGGAGACCCAGTACTTC
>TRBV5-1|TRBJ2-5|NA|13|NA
CASSLRWEETQYF
TGCGCCAGCAGCTTACGTTGGGAAGAGACCCAGTACTTC
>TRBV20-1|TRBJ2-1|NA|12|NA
CSAKLLNNEQFF
TGCAGTGCTAAACTACTTAACAATGAGCAGTTCTTC
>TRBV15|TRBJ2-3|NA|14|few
CATRSGVSTDTQYF
TGTGCCACCAGATCCGGGGTCAGCACAGATACGCAGTATTTT
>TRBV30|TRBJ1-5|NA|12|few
CAWSVGNQPQHF
TGTGCCTGGAGTGTAGGCAATCAGCCCCAGCATTTT
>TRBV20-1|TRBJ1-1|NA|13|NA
CSARDPLNTEAFF
TGCAGTGCTAGAGACCCCTTGAACACTGAAGCTTTCTTT
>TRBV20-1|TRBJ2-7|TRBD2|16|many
CSATTLAGVVPHEQYF
TGCAGTGCTACCACATTAGCGGGAGTAGTTCCCCACGAGCAGTACTTC
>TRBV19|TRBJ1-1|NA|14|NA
CASSIAERNTEAFF
TGTGCCAGTAGTATAGCCGAGAGGAACACTGAAGCTTTCTTT
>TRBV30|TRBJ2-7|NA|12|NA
CAWSVRGTRQYF
TGTGCCTGGAGTGTAAGGGGGACAAGGCAGTACTTC
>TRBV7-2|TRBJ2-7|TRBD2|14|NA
CASSFGGAGYEQYF
TGTGCCAGCAGCTTTGGGGGAGCGGGGTACGAGCAGTACTTC
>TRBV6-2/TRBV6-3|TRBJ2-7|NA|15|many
CASSYGGTFTYEQYF
TGTGCCAGCAGTTACGGCGGGACTTTCACCTACGAGCAGTACTTC
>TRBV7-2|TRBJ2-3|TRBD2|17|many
CASSAERASGSFDTQYF
TGTGCCAGCAGCGCAGAACGGGCTAGCGGGAGTTTTGATACGCAGTATTTT
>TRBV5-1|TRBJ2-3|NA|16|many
CASSSHPDTGTDTQYF
TGCGCCAGCAGCTCCCACCCAGACACAGGCACAGATACGCAGTATTTT
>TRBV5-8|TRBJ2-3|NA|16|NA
CATTEPGFSGTDTQYF
TGTGCCACTACAGAGCCGGGTTTTTCGGGTACAGATACGCAGTATTTT
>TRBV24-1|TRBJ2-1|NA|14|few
CATSDRASYNEQFF
TGTGCCACCAGTGACCGGGCCAGCTACAATGAGCAGTTCTTC
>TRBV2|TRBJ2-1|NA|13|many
CASMGGTYNEQFF
TGTGCCAGCATGGGGGGAACCTACAATGAGCAGTTCTTC
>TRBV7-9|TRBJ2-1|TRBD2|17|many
CASSSRTSGSLYNEQFF
TGTGCCAGCAGCTCACGGACTAGCGGGAGTCTGTACAATGAGCAGTTCTTC
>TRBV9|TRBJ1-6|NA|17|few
CASSVAGRGDRGSPLHF
TGTGCCAGCAGCGTAGCAGGCAGGGGAGATAGAGGTTCACCCCTCCACTTT
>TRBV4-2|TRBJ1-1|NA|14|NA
CASSLLGTGAEAFF
TGTGCCAGCAGCCTCTTGGGGACTGGCGCTGAAGCTTTCTTT
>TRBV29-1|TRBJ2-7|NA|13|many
CSVGGRFIYEQYF
TGCAGCGTTGGAGGAAGGTTCATTTACGAGCAGTACTTC
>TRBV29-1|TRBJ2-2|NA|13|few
CSVVARGPGELFF
TGCAGCGTGGTGGCCCGGGGGCCCGGGGAGCTGTTTTTT
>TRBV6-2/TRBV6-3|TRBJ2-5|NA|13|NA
CASSYLGQETQYF
TGTGCCAGCAGTTACTTGGGGCAAGAGACCCAGTACTTC
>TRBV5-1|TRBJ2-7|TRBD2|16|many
CASSLGGTSGDYEQYF
TGCGCCAGCAGCTTGGGGGGGACTAGCGGGGACTACGAGCAGTACTTC
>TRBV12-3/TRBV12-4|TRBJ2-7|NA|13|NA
CASSLHSDYEQYF
TGTGCCAGCAGTTTACACAGCGACTACGAGCAGTACTTC
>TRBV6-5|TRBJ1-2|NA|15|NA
CASSYSQGYDYGYTF
TGTGCCAGCAGTTACTCGCAGGGCTATGACTATGGCTACACCTTC
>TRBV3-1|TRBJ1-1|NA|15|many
CASSPGQSRGTEAFF
TGTGCCAGCAGCCCGGGACAATCAAGAGGGACTGAAGCTTTCTTT
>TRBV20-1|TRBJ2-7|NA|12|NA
CSVISGGAEQYF
TGCAGTGTAATATCCGGGGGCGCCGAGCAGTACTTC
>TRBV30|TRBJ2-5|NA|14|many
CAWTPGILQETQYF
TGTGCCTGGACTCCCGGCATCCTACAAGAGACCCAGTACTTC
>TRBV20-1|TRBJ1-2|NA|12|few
CSARPTGAGYTF
TGCAGTGCTAGACCGACCGGTGCCGGCTACACCTTC
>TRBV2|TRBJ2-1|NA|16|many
CATALSVGRYYNEQFF
TGTGCCACTGCTCTTAGTGTAGGGCGTTACTACAATGAGCAGTTCTTC
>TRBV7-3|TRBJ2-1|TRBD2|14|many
CASSFGLAGDEQFF
TGTGCCAGCAGCTTTGGCCTAGCGGGAGACGAGCAGTTCTTC
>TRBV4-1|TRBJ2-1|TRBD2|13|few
CASSQARGDEQFF
TGCGCCAGCAGCCAAGCCCGGGGGGATGAGCAGTTCTTC
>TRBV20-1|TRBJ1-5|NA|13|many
CSAPAGGDQPQHF
TGCAGTGCCCCGGCCGGGGGCGATCAGCCCCAGCATTTT
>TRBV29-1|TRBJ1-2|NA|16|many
CSVAEIWTELNYGYTF
TGCAGCGTAGCGGAAATTTGGACAGAACTTAACTATGGCTACACCTTC
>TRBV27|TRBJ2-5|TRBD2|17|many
CASSVGTSENRQETQYF
TGTGCCAGCAGTGTAGGGACTAGCGAGAACCGCCAAGAGACCCAGTACTTC